This T cell receptor beta chain was captured in a study of T cell changes during pregnancy in multiple sclerosis. This CDR3 contains 14 residues. The germline V gene encodes CDR1 KGHSH and CDR2 LQKENI. Between the trimmed V and J ends, which lost 5 bases and 3 bases, there was a span of 10 bases. The assay was immunoSEQ multiplex PCR, and TCRdb's table has in-frame clones only and misses some. The data show 40,000 to 50,000 clones, approximately 94% seen once. By share of the sample, this clone is large. The chain recombines TRBV18 with TRBJ1-4; tentatively, D is TRBD1 (5 bases). The sequenced sample was CD8+ T cells from peripheral blood mononuclear cells, obtained in the third trimester of pregnancy. The receptor was isolated from a female donor with multiple sclerosis, enrolled in a pregnancy study. CDR3 sequence reads: CASSLRQSNEKLFF. DNA of the CDR3: TGTGCCAGCTCATTACGACAGTCTAATGAAAAACTGTTTTTT.